The 15 T cell receptor beta chains below come from one sample, sequenced in a study of T-cell reconstitution after alpha-beta-depleted transplantation in children. Unique molecular identifiers were used in preparing the TCRbeta library. TCRdb passed the PCR reads through MiXCR, listing each CDR3 protein once. There are hundreds of thousands of distinct CDR3 sequences in the sample; approximately 17% occur only once, and under 1.2% lies in the top ten. The input for sequencing was PBMCs from the stem cell graft donor, taken from the stem cell graft. All receptors derive from a human donor who donated a stem cell graft to a child with acute myeloid leukemia.

J is TRBJ1-1 and V is TRBV28; D gene ambiguous. This CDR3 comprises 13 residues. The V end lost 1 base, the J end lost 8 bases, and 11 bases lay between the germline ends. CDR1 and CDR2 from the germline V gene are MDHEN and SYDVKM. DNA for the CDR3: TGTGCCAGCAGTTTATTGCCCCGGCTCGAAGCTTTCTTT. Translation gives CASSLLPRLEAFF.

The chain combines TRBV7-9 with TRBJ1-4; TRBD1 might be the D (5 bases). V gave up 3 bases and J gave up 4 bases, with 12 bases separating them. CDR3 size: 15 residues. Looked up from germline, CDR1 is SEHNR and CDR2 is FQNEAQ (reference sequence). CDR3 bases: TGTGCCAGCAGCTTGGGGACCGAAATTAATGAAAAACTGTTTTTT. Translated: CASSLGTEINEKLFF. The variable domain in full, completed from reference TRBV7-9 and TRBJ1-4, reads DTGVSQNPRHKITKRGQNVTFRCDPISEHNRLYWYRQTLGQGPEFLTYFQNEAQLEKSRLLSDRFSAERPKGSFSTLEIQRTEQGDSAMYLCASSLGTEINEKLFFGSGTQLSVL.

As for this clonotype: Given a much more abundant clone one base away, this may be a read error. The genes are TRBV20-1 and TRBJ2-5; 7 positions match TRBD1. V gave up 8 bases and J gave up 4 bases; unmatched junction bases: 13. This CDR3 comprises 14 residues. The germline gives CDR1 DFQATT, CDR2 SNEGSKA (reference sequence). CDR3 sequence: CSPSTRGPGETQYF. The CDR3 DNA reads TGCAGTCCTTCTACGAGGGGGCCAGGAGAGACCCAGTACTTC.

This clonotype was observed a handful of times. The gene calls are TRBV7-2 and TRBJ1-5; D is undetermined. V gave up 6 bases and J gave up 5 bases, with 17 bases separating them. This CDR3 has 15 residues. Per germline, CDR1 SGHTA and CDR2 FQGNSA. In DNA form, the CDR3 reads TGTGCCAGCAGAACGGGAGGCAGTGTCTATCAGCCCCAGCATTTT. Translating it yields CASRTGGSVYQPQHF.

Ten or more counts support this clonotype. The chain carries TRBV7-9 and TRBJ1-5; D is unresolved. Between the trimmed V and J ends, which lost 2 bases and 5 bases, there was a span of 4 bases. The germline V gene encodes CDR1 SEHNR and CDR2 FQNEAQ (reference sequence). This CDR3 has 12 residues. The CDR3 is CASSLTDQPQHF. The CDR3, as DNA: TGTGCCAGCAGCTTAACGGATCAGCCCCAGCATTTT.

The J gene is TRBJ2-1, the V gene TRBV7-2; D may be TRBD1 (6 bases). CDR3 length equals 15 residues. Deletions cut 3 bases from V and 2 bases from J, with 11 bases between. Germline values: CDR1 SGHTA, CDR2 FQGNSA. The CDR3 spells CASSFVGAAYNEQFF. The DNA of the CDR3 is TGTGCCAGCAGCTTCGTGGGGGCCGCCTACAATGAGCAGTTCTTC.

The chain employs TRBV11-2 and TRBJ2-1, with 10 nucleotides matching TRBD1. There are 20 residues in the CDR3. Trimming took 3 bases from V and 0 from J; bases not matched to a gene: 14. Per germline, CDR1 SGHAT and CDR2 FQNNGV. Written as DNA, the CDR3 is TGTGCCAGCAGCTTCCTTCCGGGACAGGGGATGGGTGACTCCTACAATGAGCAGTTCTTC. Residues: CASSFLPGQGMGDSYNEQFF.

This clonotype has at least ten counts. V usage is TRBV2 and J usage is TRBJ2-5; TRBD2 aligns across 13 bases. The V and J ends lost 8 bases and 1 base, in that order; junction bases with no gene match: 4. From germline, CDR1 is SNHLY and CDR2 FYNNEI. The CDR3 has 15 residues. CDR3 nucleotide sequence: TGTGCCAGCGGGGGACTAGCGGGGACCCAAGAGACCCAGTACTTC. This encodes CASGGLAGTQETQYF.

The V call is TRBV7-9, the J call TRBJ2-2; D ambiguous. This CDR3 has 14 amino acids. From germline, CDR1 is SEHNR and CDR2 FQNEAQ (reference sequence). V shed 2 bases and J shed 7 bases, with 11 bases lying between them. The CDR3 sequence is CASSLRTFGGELFF. As DNA, the CDR3 is TGTGCCAGCAGCTTACGAACCTTCGGCGGGGAGCTGTTTTTT.

The table lists this clonotype with many counts. The gene calls are TRBV7-9 and TRBJ1-5; 8 nucleotides agree with TRBD1. The ends lost 1 base at V and 2 bases at J; junction bases unmatched: 1. Germline V CDR1 and CDR2: SEHNR, FQNEAQ (reference sequence). The length of the CDR3 is 15 residues. CDR3 in DNA: TGTGCCAGCAGCTTAGGGACAGGGCGCAATCAGCCCCAGCATTTT. Translated: CASSLGTGRNQPQHF.

This clonotype was seen only a few times. The rearrangement links TRBV12-3 or TRBV12-4 to TRBJ1-2; D perhaps matches TRBD1 (6 bases). V was trimmed by 6 bases and J by 6 bases, leaving 14 bases between them. This CDR3 spans 13 amino acids. CDR3 bases: TGTGCCAGCAGGATCGGACAGTCGGATGGCTACACCTTC. This codes for CASRIGQSDGYTF.

This rearrangement joins TRBV28 to TRBJ2-5; a possible D gene is TRBD2 (5 bases). Trimming pared 6 bases from V and 5 bases from J, leaving 16 bases between. This CDR3 region has 14 residues. CDR1 and CDR2 from the germline V gene are MDHEN and SYDVKM. CDR3 residues: CASSRSGVRETQYF. DNA of the CDR3: TGTGCCAGCAGCCGGTCCGGGGTTAGGGAGACCCAGTACTTC. The full variable domain, with the rest looked up from reference TRBV28 and TRBJ2-5, is DVKVTQSSRYLVKRTGEKVFLECVQDMDHENMFWYRQDPGLGLRLIYFSYDVKMKEKGDIPEGYSVSREKKERFSLILESASTNQTSMYLCASSRSGVRETQYFGPGTRLLVL.

Ten or more counts support this clonotype. The chain has TRBV6-4 and TRBJ2-3; weak D call: TRBD2 (7 bases). Germline lookup yields CDR1 MRHNA and CDR2 SNTAGT. The CDR3 runs 15 residues. The ends were cut back, 3 bases at V and 7 bases at J, with 17 bases in the middle. The CDR3: CASSEVWGGVYTQYF. The CDR3 region has the DNA TGTGCCAGCAGTGAGGTGTGGGGGGGCGTCTATACGCAGTATTTT.

The table lists this clonotype with many counts. The J gene is TRBJ1-2, the V gene TRBV20-1; 7 bases agree with TRBD1. The germline V gene has CDR1 DFQATT and CDR2 SNEGSKA (reference sequence). This CDR3 has 14 amino acids. The V gene end was trimmed by 3 bases and the J gene end by 6 bases; junction bases not matched to a gene: 10. CDR3 DNA: TGCAGTGCTAGGGGGCCCGGGACAGATAATGGCTACACCTTC. It encodes CSARGPGTDNGYTF.

V gene TRBV7-9 combines with J gene TRBJ2-1, with 7 bases identical to TRBD1. Trimming cost V 3 bases and J 7 bases; bases outside gene matches: 9. The CDR3 length is 15 residues. The V gene's germline CDR1 is SEHNR and CDR2 FQNEAQ (reference sequence). The CDR3 DNA sequence: TGTGCCAGCAGCTTGACAGGGTTGGAAGGGAATGAGCAGTTCTTC. Amino acids: CASSLTGLEGNEQFF.